The source of this T cell receptor beta chain is a study of blood T cell repertoires in COVID-19. Study information: Specimens from acute and convalescent COVID-19 originated in the United States, Italy and Spain. T cells, B-cell-depleted T cells, or PBMCs provided the cDNA or gDNA that served as material.

In the original workflow: Quantification of nucleated cells was approximated via reference gene primer amplification. The repertoire was sequenced with immunoSEQ multiplex PCR; TCRdb's copy has only in-frame clones and lacks some. The D gene and trimming were derived from the DNA, and the V and J assignments and clone size from that table. The sample contains roughly 90,000 clones, roughly 88% of which appear only once. The material sequenced was peripheral blood. This sequence originates from a human donor in a cohort sampled during active COVID-19.

The CDR3 DNA is TGTGCTAGTACGCCCTGGGTTAGCAACCCCGGGGAGCTGTTTTTT. This sequence encodes CASTPWVSNPGELFF. The chain has TRBV12-5 and TRBJ2-2; D ambiguous. V gave up 8 bases and J gave up 6 bases, with 19 bases separating them. The CDR3 runs to 15 residues. Germline-derived CDR1 and CDR2 are LGHNT and FRNRAP.